The sequence of this TCR beta chain was determined in a study of T cells after yellow fever vaccination. MiXCR was run by TCRdb on the 5' RACE reads, yielding one entry per CDR3 protein. This table holds approximately 580,000 distinct CDR3 sequences, around a sixth found once. This CDR3 comprises 14 residues. Unmatched junction bases numbered 6, after V lost 6 bases and J lost 6 bases. The sample holds many counts of this clonotype. The TCR was taken from a man aged 18 to 29 who received the YFV17D yellow fever vaccine. V usage is TRBV12-3 or TRBV12-4 and J usage is TRBJ2-3; the match to TRBD1 covers 10 bases. The sample in question was PBMCs, obtained about 5 days after the first yellow fever vaccination. The CDR3 DNA sequence: TGTGCCAGCAGCAGACAGGGGGCTGGGGATACGCAGTATTTT. Translation: CASSRQGAGDTQYF.